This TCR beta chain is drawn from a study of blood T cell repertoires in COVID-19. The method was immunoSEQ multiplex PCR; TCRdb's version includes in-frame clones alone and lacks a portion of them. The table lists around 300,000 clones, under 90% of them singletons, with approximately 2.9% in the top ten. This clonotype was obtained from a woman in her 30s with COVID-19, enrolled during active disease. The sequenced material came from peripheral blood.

CDR3 sequence: CASSDLSGTDTQYF. CDR3 DNA sequence: TGTGCCAGCAGTGATTTGTCGGGCACAGATACGCAGTATTTT. The genes are TRBV2 and TRBJ2-3; D gene ambiguous. Trimming removed 3 bases from V and 1 base from J, with 8 bases in between. The CDR3 has 14 residues. Germline V gene data show CDR1 as SNHLY and CDR2 as FYNNEI.